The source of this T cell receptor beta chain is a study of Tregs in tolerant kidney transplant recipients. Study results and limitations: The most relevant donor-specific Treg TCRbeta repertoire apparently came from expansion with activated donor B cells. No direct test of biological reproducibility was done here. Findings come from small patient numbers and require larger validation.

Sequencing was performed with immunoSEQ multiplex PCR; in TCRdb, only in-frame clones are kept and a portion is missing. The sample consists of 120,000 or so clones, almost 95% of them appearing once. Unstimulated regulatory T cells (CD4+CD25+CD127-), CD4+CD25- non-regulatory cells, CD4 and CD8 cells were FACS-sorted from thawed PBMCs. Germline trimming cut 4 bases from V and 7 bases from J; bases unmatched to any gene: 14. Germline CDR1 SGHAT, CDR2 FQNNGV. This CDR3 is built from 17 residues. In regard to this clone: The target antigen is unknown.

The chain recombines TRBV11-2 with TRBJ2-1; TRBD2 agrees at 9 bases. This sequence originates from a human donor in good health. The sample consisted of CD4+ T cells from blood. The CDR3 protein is CASSSLGAGGSWNEQFF. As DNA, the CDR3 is TGTGCCAGCAGCTCCCTTGGGGCGGGAGGGTCATGGAATGAGCAGTTCTTC.